This is a list of T cell receptor beta chains from one sample in a study of Ad26.COV2.S vaccination and SARS-CoV-2 variants. TCRdb keeps only in-frame clones here, not all; method: immunoSEQ multiplex PCR. The sample shows fewer than 400,000 clones, more than 70% of them seen only once. The material sequenced was peripheral blood, taken in a trial of Ad26.COV2.S vaccine versus placebo. All receptors derive from a person between 18 and 60 years old who received the Ad26.COV2.S COVID-19 vaccine or a placebo. Each CDR3 is given with its conserved first and last residue. Some rows mark clone size as missing; the rest say once, few, many or name a class of expanded clone.

V	size	J	CDR3
TRBV4-2	NA	TRBJ1-2	CASSQDHTLNYGYTF
TRBV9	NA	TRBJ2-5	CASSVTPRSAGETQYF
TRBV30	NA	TRBJ1-1	CAWSGDTEAFF
TRBV15	NA	TRBJ2-1	CATRSGDQVGYNEQFF
TRBV7-2	NA	TRBJ2-1	CASSLPGLPRPSSYNEQFF
TRBV29-1	few	TRBJ2-3	CSVRTSGFYDTQYF
TRBV2	NA	TRBJ1-5	CASSLLDRAGNQPQHF
TRBV5-1	NA	TRBJ2-3	CASSLGLERDTQYF
TRBV6-5	NA	TRBJ1-6	CASRPGFNSPLHF
TRBV29-1	once	TRBJ2-3	CSVDRGSTDTQYF
TRBV6-6	few	TRBJ2-6	CASGERSSGANVLTF
TRBV7-2	NA	TRBJ2-5	CASSLGRGGKETQYF
TRBV18	NA	TRBJ1-1	CASSRDGRNTEAFF
TRBV11-3	NA	TRBJ2-1	CASSSSGGANEQFF
TRBV6-2/TRBV6-3	NA	TRBJ1-2	CASSLSPPQGLRYGYTF
TRBV3-1/TRBV3-2	NA	TRBJ2-5	CASSQRPRLRDRVLQRFVSDF
TRBV20-1	once	TRBJ1-2	CSASRGAGYGYTF
TRBV3-1/TRBV3-2	NA	TRBJ1-6	CASSQSDWSLHF
TRBV6-6	NA	TRBJ1-1	CASTPPLGQAGTEAFF
TRBV7-2	NA	TRBJ2-3	CASSSAGGLYTQYF
TRBV4-1	NA	TRBJ1-2	CASSQGWTENYGYTF
TRBV4-1	NA	TRBJ1-3	CASSRRTGYSGNTIYF
TRBV10-3	once	TRBJ1-5	CAISESRAGGQPQHF
TRBV15	NA	TRBJ1-5	CATSRGVYSNQPQHF
TRBV28	NA	TRBJ1-2	CASSLAGTLNYGYTF
TRBV6-5	NA	TRBJ2-3	CASSRQDTDTQYF
TRBV7-9	NA	TRBJ2-5	CASSLDSGPQETQYF
TRBV6-2/TRBV6-3	NA	TRBJ1-1	CASSYGGSNTEAFF
TRBV6-5	NA	TRBJ2-5	CASSWDLWGSYETQYF
TRBV18	NA	TRBJ2-7	CASSLANSYEQYF
TRBV5-4	NA	TRBJ2-1	CASSLVAGGRGNEQFF
TRBV5-1	NA	TRBJ1-4	CASSLDPITATNEKLFF
TRBV2	few	TRBJ1-5	CASSDMVIQPQHF
TRBV5-1	few	TRBJ2-7	CASKQEYEQYF
TRBV3-1/TRBV3-2	NA	TRBJ2-5	CASSPIDREKTQYF
TRBV7-2	NA	TRBJ2-5	CASSQGGETQYF
TRBV9	NA	TRBJ1-3	CASSVGTGGRSTAGNTIYF
TRBV7-2	NA	TRBJ1-5	CASSLSHPSNQPQHF
TRBV6-5	NA	TRBJ1-4	CASSSGTGAKLFF
TRBV7-8	NA	TRBJ2-5	CASSLAWQETQYF
TRBV15	NA	TRBJ2-3	CATSRDYTDTQYF
TRBV30	NA	TRBJ1-2	CAWSPGGTYGYTF